This T cell receptor beta chain is drawn from a study of blood T cell repertoires in COVID-19. Study summary: Whether acute or convalescent, the COVID-19 samples came from the United States, Italy and Spain. PBMCs, B-cell-depleted T cells, or T cells were the source of the cDNA or gDNA that made up the material.

This clone was seen more than once but under ten times. As originally analysed: Amplification of reference gene primers was used by the study to estimate nucleated cell counts. Measured with immunoSEQ multiplex PCR; TCRdb has only the in-frame clones, and not every one. V and J calls and clone size are copied from that table; D and trimming were computed from the DNA. The data contain roughly 250,000 clones, roughly 80% of them singletons. This CDR3 is built from 13 residues. The V end was cut by 8 bases, the J end by 3 bases, with 13 bases between. Germline CDR1 reads SNHLY; CDR2 reads FYNNEI. V gene TRBV2 combines with J gene TRBJ1-1; D possibly corresponds to TRBD1 (6 bases). Sequencing was carried out using peripheral blood. This receptor was identified in a woman of 80 years or more with active or convalescent COVID-19. The CDR3: CASLGGPYTEAFF. DNA of the CDR3: TGTGCCAGCCTTGGGGGCCCCTACACTGAAGCTTTCTTT.